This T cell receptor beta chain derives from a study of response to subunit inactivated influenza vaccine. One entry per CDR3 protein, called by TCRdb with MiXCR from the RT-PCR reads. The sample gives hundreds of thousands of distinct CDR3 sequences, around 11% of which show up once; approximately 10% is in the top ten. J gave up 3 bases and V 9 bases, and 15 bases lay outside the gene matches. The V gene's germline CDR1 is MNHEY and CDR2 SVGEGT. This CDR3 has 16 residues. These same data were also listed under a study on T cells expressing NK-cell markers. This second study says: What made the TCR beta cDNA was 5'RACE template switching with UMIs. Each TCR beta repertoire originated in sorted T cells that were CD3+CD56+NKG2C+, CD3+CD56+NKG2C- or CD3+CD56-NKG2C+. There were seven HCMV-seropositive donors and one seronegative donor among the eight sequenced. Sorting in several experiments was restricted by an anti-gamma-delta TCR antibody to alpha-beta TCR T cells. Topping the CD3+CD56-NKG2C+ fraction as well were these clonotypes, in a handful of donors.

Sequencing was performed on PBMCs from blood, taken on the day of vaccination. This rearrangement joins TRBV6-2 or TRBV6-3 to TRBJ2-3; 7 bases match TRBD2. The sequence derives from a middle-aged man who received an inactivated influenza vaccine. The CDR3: CARDPYRGGTTDTQYF. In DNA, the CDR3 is TGTGCCAGGGACCCTTACCGCGGGGGAACAACAGATACGCAGTATTTT.